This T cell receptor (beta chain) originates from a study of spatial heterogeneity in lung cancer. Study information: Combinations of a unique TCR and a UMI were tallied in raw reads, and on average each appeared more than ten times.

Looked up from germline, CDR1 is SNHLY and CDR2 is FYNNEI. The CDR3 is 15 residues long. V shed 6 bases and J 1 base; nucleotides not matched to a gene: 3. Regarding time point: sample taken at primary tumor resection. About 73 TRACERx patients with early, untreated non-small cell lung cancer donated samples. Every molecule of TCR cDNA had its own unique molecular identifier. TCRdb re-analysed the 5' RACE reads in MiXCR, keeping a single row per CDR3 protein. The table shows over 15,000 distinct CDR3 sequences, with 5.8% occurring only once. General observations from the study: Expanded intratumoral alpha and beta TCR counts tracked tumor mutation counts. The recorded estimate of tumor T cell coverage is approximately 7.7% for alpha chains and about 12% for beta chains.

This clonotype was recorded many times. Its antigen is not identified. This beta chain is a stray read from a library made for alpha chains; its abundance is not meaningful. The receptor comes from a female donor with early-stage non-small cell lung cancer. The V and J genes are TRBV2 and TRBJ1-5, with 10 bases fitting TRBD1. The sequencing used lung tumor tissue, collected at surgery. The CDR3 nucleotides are TGTGCCAGCAGGAAGGGACAGGGGAGCAATCAGCCCCAGCATTTT. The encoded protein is CASRKGQGSNQPQHF.